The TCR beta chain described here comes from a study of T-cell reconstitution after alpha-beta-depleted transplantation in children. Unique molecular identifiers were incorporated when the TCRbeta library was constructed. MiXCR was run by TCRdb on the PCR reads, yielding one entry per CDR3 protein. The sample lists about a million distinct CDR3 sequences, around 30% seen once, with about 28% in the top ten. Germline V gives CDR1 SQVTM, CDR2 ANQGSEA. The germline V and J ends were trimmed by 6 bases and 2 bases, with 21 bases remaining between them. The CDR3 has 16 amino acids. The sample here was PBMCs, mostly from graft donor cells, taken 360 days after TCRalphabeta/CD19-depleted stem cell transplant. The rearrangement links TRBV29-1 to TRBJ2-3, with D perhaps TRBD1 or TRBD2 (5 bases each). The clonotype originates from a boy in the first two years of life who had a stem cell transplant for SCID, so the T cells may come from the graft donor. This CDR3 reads CSVNSRDGENTDTQYF. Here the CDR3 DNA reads TGCAGCGTGAACAGCAGGGACGGAGAGAACACAGATACGCAGTATTTT.